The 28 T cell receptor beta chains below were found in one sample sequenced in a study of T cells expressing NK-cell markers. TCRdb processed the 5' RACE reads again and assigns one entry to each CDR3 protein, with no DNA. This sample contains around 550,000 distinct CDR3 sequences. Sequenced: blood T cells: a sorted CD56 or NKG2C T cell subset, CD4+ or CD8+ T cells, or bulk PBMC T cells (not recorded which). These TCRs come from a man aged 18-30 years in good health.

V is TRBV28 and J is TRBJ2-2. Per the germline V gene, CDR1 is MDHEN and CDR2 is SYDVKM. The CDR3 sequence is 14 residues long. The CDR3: CASSFRHNTGELFF.

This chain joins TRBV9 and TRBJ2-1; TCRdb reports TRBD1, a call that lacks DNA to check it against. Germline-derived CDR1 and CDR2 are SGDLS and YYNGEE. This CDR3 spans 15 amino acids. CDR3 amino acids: CASSPPPSLAGRQFF.

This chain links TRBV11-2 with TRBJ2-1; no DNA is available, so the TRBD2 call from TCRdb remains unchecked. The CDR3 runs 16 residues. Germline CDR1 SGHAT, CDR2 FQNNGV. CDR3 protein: CASSLVLLAGDNEQFF.

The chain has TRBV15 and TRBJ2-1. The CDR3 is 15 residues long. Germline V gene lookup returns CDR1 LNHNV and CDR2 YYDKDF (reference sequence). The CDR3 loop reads CATSRGDSSYNEQFF. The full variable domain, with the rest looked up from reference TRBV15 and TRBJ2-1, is DAMVIQNPRYQVTQFGKPVTLSCSQTLNHNVMYWYQQKSSQAPKLLFHYYDKDFNNEADTPDNFQSRRPNTSFCFLDIRSPGLGDTAMYLCATSRGDSSYNEQFFGPGTRLTVL.

The CDR3 protein is CSASALRDSYEQYF. The chain uses TRBV20-1 and TRBJ2-7. CDR1 and CDR2 (germline): DFQATT, SNEGSKA (reference sequence). CDR3 length: 14 amino acids.

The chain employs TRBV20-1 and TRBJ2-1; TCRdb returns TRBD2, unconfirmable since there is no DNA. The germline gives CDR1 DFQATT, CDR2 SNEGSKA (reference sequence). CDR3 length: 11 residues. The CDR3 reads CSAHYGSEQFF.

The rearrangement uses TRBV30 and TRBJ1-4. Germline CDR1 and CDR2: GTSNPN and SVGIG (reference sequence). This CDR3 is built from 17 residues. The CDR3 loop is CAWGPHPIDSANEKLFF. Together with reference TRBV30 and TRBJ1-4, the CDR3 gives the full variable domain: SQTIHQWPATLVQPVGSPLSLECTVEGTSNPNLYWYRQAAGRGLQLLFYSVGIGQISSEVPQNLSASRPQDRQFILSSKKLLLSDSGFYLCAWGPHPIDSANEKLFFGSGTQLSVL.

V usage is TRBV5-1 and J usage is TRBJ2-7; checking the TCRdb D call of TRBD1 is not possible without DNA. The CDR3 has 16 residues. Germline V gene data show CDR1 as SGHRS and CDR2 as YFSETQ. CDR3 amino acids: CASSLMTGRSSYEQYF.

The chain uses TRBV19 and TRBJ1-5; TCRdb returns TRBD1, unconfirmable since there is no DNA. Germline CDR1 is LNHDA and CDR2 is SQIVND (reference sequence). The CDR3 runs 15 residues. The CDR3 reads CASSIGPGGNQPQHF. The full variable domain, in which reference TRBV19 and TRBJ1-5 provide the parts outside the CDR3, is DGGITQSPKYLFRKEGQNVTLSCEQNLNHDAMYWYRQDPGQGLRLIYYSQIVNDFQKGDIAEGYSVSREKKESFPLTVTSAQKNPTAFYLCASSIGPGGNQPQHFGDGTRLSIL.

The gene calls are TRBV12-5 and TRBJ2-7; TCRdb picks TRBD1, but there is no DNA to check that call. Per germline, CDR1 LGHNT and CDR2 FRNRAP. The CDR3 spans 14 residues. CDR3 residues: CASSKTGTSYEQYF.

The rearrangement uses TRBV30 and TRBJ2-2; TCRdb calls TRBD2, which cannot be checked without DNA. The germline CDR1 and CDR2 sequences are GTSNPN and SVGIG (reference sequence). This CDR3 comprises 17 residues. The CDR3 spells CAWSRKLAGGNTGELFF.

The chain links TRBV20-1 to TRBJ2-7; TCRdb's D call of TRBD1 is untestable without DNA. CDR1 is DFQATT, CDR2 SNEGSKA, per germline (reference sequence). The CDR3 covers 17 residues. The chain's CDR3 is CSARDLSGGTDNYEQYF.

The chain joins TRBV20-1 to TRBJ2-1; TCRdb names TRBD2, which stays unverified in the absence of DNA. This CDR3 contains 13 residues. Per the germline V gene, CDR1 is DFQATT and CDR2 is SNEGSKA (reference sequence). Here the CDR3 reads CSARSRGYNEQFF.

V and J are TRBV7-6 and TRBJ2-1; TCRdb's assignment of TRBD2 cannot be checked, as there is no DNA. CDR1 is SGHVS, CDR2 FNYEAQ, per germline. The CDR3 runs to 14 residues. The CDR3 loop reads CASSLALEGNEQFF.

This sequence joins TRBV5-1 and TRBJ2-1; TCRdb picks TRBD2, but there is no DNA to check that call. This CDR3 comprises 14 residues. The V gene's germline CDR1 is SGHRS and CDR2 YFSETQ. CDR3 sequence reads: CASGLAGGRNEQFF.

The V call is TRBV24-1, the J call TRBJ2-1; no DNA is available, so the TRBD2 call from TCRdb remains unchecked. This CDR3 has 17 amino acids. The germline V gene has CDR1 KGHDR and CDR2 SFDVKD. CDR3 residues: CATSDLGASGLQNEQFF.

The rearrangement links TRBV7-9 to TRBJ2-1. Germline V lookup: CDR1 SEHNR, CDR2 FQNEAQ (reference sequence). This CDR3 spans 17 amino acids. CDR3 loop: CASSLAQQTASYNEQFF.

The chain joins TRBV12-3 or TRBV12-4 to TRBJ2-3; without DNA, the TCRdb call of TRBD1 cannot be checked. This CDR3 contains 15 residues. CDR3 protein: CASSIQGVVTDTQYF.

The CDR3 loop is CASRAGTGNAEKLFF. The V and J genes are TRBV12-3 or TRBV12-4 and TRBJ1-4; TCRdb selects TRBD1, and the lack of DNA leaves this call unchecked. The CDR3 covers 15 residues.

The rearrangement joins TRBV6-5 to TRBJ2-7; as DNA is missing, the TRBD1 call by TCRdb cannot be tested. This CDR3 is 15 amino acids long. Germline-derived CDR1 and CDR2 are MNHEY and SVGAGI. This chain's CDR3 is CASGYSGQGIYEQYF.

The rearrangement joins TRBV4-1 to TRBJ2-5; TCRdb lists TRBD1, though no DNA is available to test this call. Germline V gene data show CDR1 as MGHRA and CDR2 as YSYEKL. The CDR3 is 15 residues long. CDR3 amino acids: CASSPKDRVEETQYF.

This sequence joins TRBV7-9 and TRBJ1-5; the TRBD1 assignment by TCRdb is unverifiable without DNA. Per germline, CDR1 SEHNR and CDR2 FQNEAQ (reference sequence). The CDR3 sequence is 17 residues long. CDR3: CASSLGVQDRFNQPQHF.

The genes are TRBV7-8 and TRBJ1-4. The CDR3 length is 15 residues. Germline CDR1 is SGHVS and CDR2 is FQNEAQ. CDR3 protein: CASSFQGGVREKLFF. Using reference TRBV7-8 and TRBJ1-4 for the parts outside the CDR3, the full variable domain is GAGVSQSPRYKVAKRGQDVALRCDPISGHVSLFWYQQALGQGPEFLTYFQNEAQLDKSGLPSDRFFAERPEGSVSTLKIQRTQQEDSAVYLCASSFQGGVREKLFFGSGTQLSVL.

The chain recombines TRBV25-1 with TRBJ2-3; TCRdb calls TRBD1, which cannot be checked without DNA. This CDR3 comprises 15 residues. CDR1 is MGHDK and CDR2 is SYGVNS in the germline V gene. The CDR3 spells CASSEYGQSPDTQYF.

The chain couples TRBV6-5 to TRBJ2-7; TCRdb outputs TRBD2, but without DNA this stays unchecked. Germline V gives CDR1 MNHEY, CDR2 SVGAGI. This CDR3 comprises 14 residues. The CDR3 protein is CASGLAGGFYEQYF.

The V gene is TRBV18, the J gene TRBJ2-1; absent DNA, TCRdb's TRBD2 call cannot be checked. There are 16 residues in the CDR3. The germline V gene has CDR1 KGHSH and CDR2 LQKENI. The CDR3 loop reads CASSSRTSGSITEQFF.

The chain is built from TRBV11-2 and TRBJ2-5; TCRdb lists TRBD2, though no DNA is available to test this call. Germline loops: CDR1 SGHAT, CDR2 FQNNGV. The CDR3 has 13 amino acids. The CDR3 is CASSKETLGTQYF. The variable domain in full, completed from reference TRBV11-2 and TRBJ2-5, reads EAGVAQSPRYKIIEKRQSVAFWCNPISGHATLYWYQQILGQGPKLLIQFQNNGVVDDSQLPKDRFSAERLKGVDSTLKIQPAKLEDSAVYLCASSKETLGTQYFGPGTRLLVL.

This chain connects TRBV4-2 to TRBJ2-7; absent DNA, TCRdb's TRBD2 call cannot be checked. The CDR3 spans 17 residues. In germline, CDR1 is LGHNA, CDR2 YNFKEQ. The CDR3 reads CASSQGRSGALTYEQYF.